This TCR beta chain was recorded in a study of cytomegalovirus exposure and HLA in healthy donors (dated by TCRdb to the late 2010s). For the wider study: According to an earlier analysis of a few hundred of the donors, some 170 million T cells yielded 120 million or so unique TCR beta sequences and about 280 Gb of sequence data. An early release that covered roughly 600 HLA-typed donors contained approximately 300 gigabases of sequencing data and 65 million to 100 million unique TCR sequences. Of the approximately 400 genotyped donors, 70% to 90% were placed in the genetic ancestry cluster associated with self-reported Caucasian donors. The study aimed to test whether signatures of past pathogen exposure could be identified by cataloging public T cell receptors. The study used immunosequencing to profile the T cell repertoires of approximately 690 subjects and linked those repertoires to cytomegalovirus serostatus. A separate validation cohort of 100 to 150 different subjects was used in addition to the 666-subject first cohort. To predict cytomegalovirus infection status, the study combined high-throughput TCR immunosequencing, statistical association of individual TCRs with disease status, and machine learning. In a later analysis, previously published TCR beta repertoires from fewer than 750 donors were re-analyzed and high-resolution HLA genotyping was added so that TCR occurrence patterns could be studied. Rather than using new phenotypic data, the later analysis identified candidate immune exposures from TCR beta sequences and from how often those sequences occurred across donors. In an earlier analysis of 587 of the donors, high-throughput TCR beta sequencing was used to judge whether each TCR beta V gene segment behaved as functional or pseudogenic. Donor age, sex, ethnicity and CMV serostatus were compiled alongside the repertoire data. In a later genetic analysis, genome-wide SNP genotypes for about 55% of the roughly 700 donors were used, and that subset was treated as a discovery cohort. All discovery cohort repertoires had been generated using a single sequencing platform. HLA typing covered class I and class II loci at four-digit resolution. The number of typed donors differed by locus: roughly 620-640 for A, B, C, DRB1 and DQB1; approximately 520 for DQA1; some 590 for DPA1; and some 470 for DPB1. A few DR-DQ haplotypes were handled as single units for association and clustering because linkage in the cohort was strong. Across roughly 420 genotyped donors of the cohort, an average of 235,054 unique TCR beta nucleotide sequences per donor were sequenced, and roughly 18% of those sequences were non-productive. What the study reported, not specific to this receptor: Immune exposure information for the cohort was limited to CMV serostatus. Presence/absence analyses assumed roughly uniform sequencing depth across donors, an assumption that may not hold. The study gave a list of 150 to 200 TCR beta chains associated with cytomegalovirus. Assigning TCR associations to individual alleles was difficult when HLA alleles, especially DR and DQ, strongly co-occurred. Because the 87-base-pair reads could not distinguish some IMGT-functional V segments, including TRBV6-2 and TRBV6-3, those segments were excluded. In a later analysis, the rate of TCR association differed among HLA loci, with DRB1 alleles having the most associated TCRs and HLA-C alleles having the fewest. Specific HLA alleles were associated with 16,951 TCR beta sequences at a false discovery rate of 0.05 in a later analysis. A later genetic analysis associated a missense DCLRE1C variant with V-gene and J-gene trimming of TCR beta chains, and an independent cohort replicated the association. A further reported finding was that TCR beta sequences accurately predicted the HLA-A and HLA-B alleles for most subjects in the first cohort. Because HLA typing was unavailable for some donors at each locus, only the typed subset was used in association tests. Most TCR sequences were seen in very few donors, while some public TCRs were found in many individuals. In a later genetic analysis, fewer N-insertions in productive TCRs were reported among donors in an Asian-associated ancestry cluster than the approximately 710-donor mean. In vitro tests confirmed that three of the cytomegalovirus-associated TCR beta chains recognize cytomegalovirus antigens. A cluster of highly shared sequence variants was judged likely to represent a technical artifact of the sequencing pipeline. In both the original and validation cohorts, the classifier was reported to diagnose cytomegalovirus status with high specificity and sensitivity. A later analysis found that most CMV-associated TCR beta chains appeared HLA-restricted, with HLA associations seemingly driven largely by CMV exposure. In an earlier analysis of approximately 590 of the donors, most TCR beta V segments appeared in productive rearrangements about 87% or about 30% of the time, broadly matching IMGT annotations. The cohort was sequenced for TCR beta chains only, and without alpha or paired-chain data the features that could be detected were limited. Compared with equally common non-associated chains, HLA-associated TCR beta chains in a later analysis were more clonally expanded and had lower generation probabilities. The authors suggested that the approach could potentially be extended to other disease states and immunological phenotypes. Linkage disequilibrium might explain the correlated functional status among segregating V segments, but an unknown experimental factor could not be ruled out. Because counts were too low, more than 15 rarely observed V segments, including chromosome 9 orphons, were excluded from the earlier analysis of 587 of the donors. Several of the top co-occurrence clusters appeared to be linked to parvovirus B19, influenza, CMV and Epstein-Barr virus, according to a later analysis.

Libraries came from the immunoSEQ multiplex PCR assay. A mixture of 60 forward primers for TCR Vbeta segments and 13 reverse primers for TCR Jbeta segments was used in the multiplex PCR. A multiplex PCR assay on genomic DNA amplified the CDR3 region of rearranged TCR beta genes. The amplified TCR beta libraries were sequenced on the Illumina HiSeq System as 87-base-pair reads. On the study's bioinformatics: A later analysis tallied around 80 million unique TCR beta chains across the 666 repertoires, and approximately 9.9 million of those chains were shared by two or more donors. Raw reads were error-corrected and collapsed into unique sequences by a nearest-neighbor algorithm in which closely related sequences were merged to remove PCR and sequencing errors. To assign V, D and J gene segments, CDR3 sequences were aligned to IMGT reference sequences. For a sequence to be retained, a match of at least six nucleotides to both a V gene segment and a J gene segment was required. Rearrangements were classified as productive when the CDR3 lacked stop codons and remained in frame with V and J, and all other rearrangements were classified as non-productive. Following IMGT convention, CDR3 was defined as the stretch from the second conserved V-encoded cysteine up to the conserved J-encoded phenylalanine. In an earlier analysis of around 570 of the donors, sequences lacking an unambiguous match to a single V gene segment were excluded. In an earlier analysis of several hundred of the donors, V segments were called functional above 56.7% productive rearrangements and were called segregating when the between-donor standard deviation exceeded 5%. To diagnose cytomegalovirus status from the catalog of TCR beta chain sequences, a statistical classification framework was built. In a later analysis, V and J genes were assigned by comparing TCR nucleotide sequences against IMGT/GENE-DB human TR gene sequences. Using the TCRdist pipeline, a later analysis assigned CDR3 sequences along with most-parsimonious VDJ recombination scenarios. In a later analysis, each TCR beta chain was defined by its CDR3 amino acid sequence together with its V-gene family, and reads lacking a unique V-gene family were excluded. A later analysis removed 550 to 700 highly shared, low-generation-probability nucleotide sequences to deal with suspected cross-contamination and a sequencing artifact. A later analysis calculated a clonal expansion index for each public chain from normalized within-repertoire ranks of inferred template counts. In a later analysis, generation probabilities were computed with a VDJ recombination model fitted to out-of-frame rearrangements, and the resulting probabilities were checked against IGoR. A later analysis scored TCR-TCR, TCR-HLA and TCR-CMV co-occurrence with hypergeometric tests, applying a repertoire-size bias correction to TCR pairs. In a later analysis, false discovery rates were estimated by permuting HLA or CMV assignments 20 times. In a later analysis, co-occurring TCRs were grouped with DBSCAN, and TCRdist sequence similarity was added when clustering was performed within HLA-allele-positive subsets. Repertoires with fewer than 30,000 or more than 120,000 public chains, plus five repertoires with anomalous nucleotide sharing, were excluded from co-occurrence clustering. Sourced from immuneACCESS, this table was stored by TCRdb with only in-frame sequences that have V and J called. A share of the clones is absent; for the studies checked, an unresolved V gene accounts for under half, and the remainder has no known explanation. The V and J calls and clone size come from that table; D and trimming were worked out from the DNA. This sample gives around 200,000 clones in total; over 65% of them show up just once. The top ten clones comprise 2.5% to 3% of the sample.

The cohort was made up of about 610 healthy bone marrow donors. At the time of sampling, all cohort members were nominally healthy, though unrecorded immune exposures were likely present. The donor tested CMV seropositive and was one of the 289 seropositive cohort members. A peripheral blood sample was collected from each donor, and TCR beta sequencing was performed on peripheral blood mononuclear cells. The Qiagen DNeasy Blood Extraction Kit was used to extract genomic DNA from the blood cell samples. The CDR3 holds 15 amino acids from the cysteine to the phenylalanine. Left in the record is the CDR3 DNA by itself, 45 bases read in frame from the first base. CDR1 and CDR2, looked up from the germline V gene (reference sequence), are MNHNY and SVGAGI. Here V drops 4 bases and J drops 3 bases, and the junction holds 5 bases not matched to any gene. As regards this clone: The antigen this receptor binds is unknown. One base away there is no much larger clone; base qualities are not given.

The V and J genes are TRBV6-6 and TRBJ1-5, with 8 bases matching TRBD1. The sequence derives from an older woman in good health and CMV-seropositive. Material: PBMCs. For the CDR3, the sequence is CASSWTGLNNQPQHF. The DNA sequence reads TGTGCCAGCAGTTGGACAGGGTTGAACAATCAGCCCCAGCATTTT.